The 12 T cell receptor beta chains below come from one sample, sequenced in a study of T cells expressing NK-cell markers. No DNA is given; TCRdb re-called the 5' RACE reads and lists each CDR3 protein once. The repertoire table contains a few hundred thousand distinct CDR3 sequences. Sequencing used blood T cells: a sorted CD56 or NKG2C T cell subset, CD4+ or CD8+ T cells, or bulk PBMC T cells (not recorded which). Receptor source: a man aged 18-75 years in good health.

The rearrangement joins TRBV5-1 to TRBJ2-1. The germline gives CDR1 SGHRS, CDR2 YFSETQ. This CDR3 is 13 amino acids long. This chain's CDR3 is CASSLAGDFEQFF.

V is TRBV7-9 and J is TRBJ1-1. Germline CDR1 and CDR2: SEHNR and FQNEAQ (reference sequence). The length of the CDR3 is 15 residues. CDR3 region: CASSRWGGVNTEAFF.

V is TRBV6-6 and J is TRBJ2-1; there is no DNA to check the TCRdb D call of TRBD1. The CDR3 has 12 residues. From germline, CDR1 is MNHNY and CDR2 SVGAGI (reference sequence). The chain's CDR3 is CASSGQANEQFF.

This rearrangement joins TRBV6-1 to TRBJ2-6; there is no DNA to check the TCRdb D call of TRBD1. The CDR3 runs to 16 residues. In germline, CDR1 is MNHNS, CDR2 SASEGT. The CDR3 region is CASSPDLWSGANVLTF.

J is TRBJ2-3 and V is TRBV15. This CDR3 contains 13 residues. CDR1 and CDR2 (germline): LNHNV, YYDKDF (reference sequence). CDR3 residues: CATSRVGADTQYF.

This chain joins TRBV2 and TRBJ2-7. This CDR3 has 11 amino acids. Germline loops: CDR1 SNHLY, CDR2 FYNNEI. This chain's CDR3 is CASSLSDEQYF.

V gene TRBV5-1 combines with J gene TRBJ2-3; the D call from TCRdb, TRBD2, cannot be confirmed without DNA. Germline V gene data show CDR1 as SGHRS and CDR2 as YFSETQ. This CDR3 has 15 amino acids. The chain's CDR3 is CASSLERGGTDTQYF.

This sequence joins TRBV4-2 and TRBJ2-7; TCRdb's D call of TRBD1 is untestable without DNA. From germline, CDR1 is LGHNA and CDR2 YNFKEQ. This CDR3 comprises 13 residues. CDR3 protein: CASSQRDGYEQYF.

The gene calls are TRBV5-1 and TRBJ1-2. This CDR3 has 18 residues. CDR1 is SGHRS and CDR2 is YFSETQ in the germline V gene. CDR3 loop: CASSLAGYGGLLNYGYTF. Combining the CDR3 with reference TRBV5-1 and TRBJ1-2 gives the whole variable domain KAGVTQTPRYLIKTRGQQVTLSCSPISGHRSVSWYQQTPGQGLQFLFEYFSETQRNKGNFPGRFSGRQFSNSRSEMNVSTLELGDSALYLCASSLAGYGGLLNYGYTFGSGTRLTVV.

V is TRBV12-3 or TRBV12-4 and J is TRBJ2-6. CDR3 length equals 16 residues. The CDR3 sequence: CASSLLSGSGANVLTF.

The genes are TRBV6-1 and TRBJ1-5; the D gene TCRdb calls, TRBD1, cannot be checked with no DNA. Germline CDR1 MNHNS, CDR2 SASEGT. CDR3 size: 16 residues. The CDR3 loop is CASSEARAGGRQPQHF.

The chain uses TRBV12-3 or TRBV12-4 and TRBJ2-7; TCRdb names TRBD2, which stays unverified in the absence of DNA. The CDR3 spans 15 residues. CDR3 region: CASSWLAGGKYEQYF.